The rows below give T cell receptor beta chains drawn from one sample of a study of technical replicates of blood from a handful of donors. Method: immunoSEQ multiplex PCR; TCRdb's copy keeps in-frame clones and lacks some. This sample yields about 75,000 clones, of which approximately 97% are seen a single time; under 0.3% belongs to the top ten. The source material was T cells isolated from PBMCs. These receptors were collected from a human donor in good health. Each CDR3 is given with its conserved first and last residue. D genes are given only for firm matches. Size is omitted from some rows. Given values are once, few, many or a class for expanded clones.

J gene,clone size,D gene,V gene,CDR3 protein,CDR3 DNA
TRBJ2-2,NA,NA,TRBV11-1,CASQGASTGELFF,TGTGCCAGTCAGGGTGCCAGCACCGGGGAGCTGTTTTTT
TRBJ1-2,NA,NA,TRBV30,CAWTQDSSNYGYTF,TGTGCCTGGACCCAAGACAGCTCCAACTATGGCTACACCTTC
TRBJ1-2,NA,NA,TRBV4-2,CASSQEEATLYGYTF,TGTGCCAGCAGCCAAGAGGAGGCAACCCTCTATGGCTACACCTTC
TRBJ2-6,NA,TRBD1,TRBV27,CASSLSGTGFSGANVLTF,TGTGCCAGCAGTTTGTCCGGGACAGGTTTTTCTGGGGCCAACGTCCTGACTTTC
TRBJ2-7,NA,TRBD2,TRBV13,CASSLGGLAPELEQYF,TGTGCCAGCAGCTTGGGGGGACTAGCCCCCGAATTGGAGCAGTACTTC
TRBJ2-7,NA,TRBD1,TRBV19,CASSLQGAYEQYF,TGTGCCAGTAGTCTACAGGGGGCCTACGAGCAGTACTTC
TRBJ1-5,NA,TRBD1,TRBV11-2,CASSEGGTGQPQHF,TGTGCCAGCAGCGAAGGGGGGACAGGGCAGCCCCAGCATTTT
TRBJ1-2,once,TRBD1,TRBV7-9,CASSVGTDGLPYGYTF,TGTGCCAGCAGCGTCGGGACAGATGGCTTACCCTATGGCTACACCTTC
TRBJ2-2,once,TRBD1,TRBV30,CAWTGGTGELFF,TGTGCCTGGACAGGGGGAACCGGGGAGCTGTTTTTT
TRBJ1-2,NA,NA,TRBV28,CASSTGTGFPGWGYTF,TGTGCCAGCAGTACTGGCACAGGTTTTCCTGGATGGGGCTACACCTTC
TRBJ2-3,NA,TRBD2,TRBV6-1,CASSAAGGDTQYF,TGTGCCAGCAGTGCAGCGGGGGGGGATACGCAGTATTTT
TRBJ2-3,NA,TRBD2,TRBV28,CASSLRGLVADTQYF,TGTGCCAGCAGTTTAAGGGGACTAGTGGCAGATACGCAGTATTTT
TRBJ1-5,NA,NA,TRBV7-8,CASSLGLTVPQHF,TGTGCCAGCAGCTTAGGCTTGACAGTGCCCCAGCATTTT
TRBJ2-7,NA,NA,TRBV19,CASSQTTGLEQYF,TGTGCCAGTAGTCAAACCACAGGGCTCGAGCAGTACTTC
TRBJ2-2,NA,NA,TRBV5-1,CASSLAGGRVGELFF,TGCGCCAGCAGCTTGGCCGGGGGGCGAGTCGGGGAGCTGTTTTTT
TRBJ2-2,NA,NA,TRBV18,CASSISGTGELFF,TGTGCCAGCTCGATATCCGGCACCGGGGAGCTGTTTTTT
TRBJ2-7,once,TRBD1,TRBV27,CASSSGQGAYEQYF,TGTGCCAGCAGTTCGGGACAGGGGGCGTACGAGCAGTACTTC
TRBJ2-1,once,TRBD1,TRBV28,CASSILGTGGLNEQFF,TGTGCCAGCAGTATCCTTGGGACAGGGGGCTTGAATGAGCAGTTCTTC
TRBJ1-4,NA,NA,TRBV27,CASSYSVGEQNEKLFF,TGTGCCAGCAGTTATTCAGTCGGGGAACAGAATGAAAAACTGTTTTTT
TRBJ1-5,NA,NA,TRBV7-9,CASSLDPGPQHF,TGTGCCAGCAGCTTAGATCCGGGACCCCAGCATTTT
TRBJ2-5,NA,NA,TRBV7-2,CASSLRGQYQETQYF,TGTGCCAGCAGCTTAAGAGGGCAGTACCAAGAGACCCAGTACTTC
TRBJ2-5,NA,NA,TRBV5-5,CASSSPRGQETQYF,TGTGCCAGCAGCTCCCCCAGGGGCCAAGAGACCCAGTACTTC